This T cell receptor (beta chain) was captured by sequencing in a study of cytomegalovirus exposure and HLA in healthy donors. The PCR used 60 Vbeta and 13 Jbeta primers. Clones were sequenced by immunoSEQ multiplex PCR, and TCRdb holds only the in-frame ones, with some missing. The sample has around 140,000 clones; approximately 60% are singletons. There are 14 residues in the CDR3. The V segment lost 3 bases and the J segment 11 bases; nucleotides outside the gene matches: 13. Per the germline V gene, CDR1 is LGHNA and CDR2 is YNFKEQ. Study-level results: Reportedly, fewer N-insertions than the approximately 700-donor mean appeared in an Asian-associated ancestry cluster in a later analysis. Researchers had no immune exposure information except CMV serostatus available.

Comments on this clone: What it binds is unknown.

Sequencing was done on a sample of PBMCs. The rearrangement uses TRBV4-2 and TRBJ2-7; 7 bases agree with TRBD2. The clonotype originates from a woman aged 40 to 50 in good health and CMV-seronegative. CDR3 bases: TGTGCCAGCAGCCAGGGAGGGGTTACGGCTATAGAGTACTTC. Translating gives CASSQGGVTAIEYF.